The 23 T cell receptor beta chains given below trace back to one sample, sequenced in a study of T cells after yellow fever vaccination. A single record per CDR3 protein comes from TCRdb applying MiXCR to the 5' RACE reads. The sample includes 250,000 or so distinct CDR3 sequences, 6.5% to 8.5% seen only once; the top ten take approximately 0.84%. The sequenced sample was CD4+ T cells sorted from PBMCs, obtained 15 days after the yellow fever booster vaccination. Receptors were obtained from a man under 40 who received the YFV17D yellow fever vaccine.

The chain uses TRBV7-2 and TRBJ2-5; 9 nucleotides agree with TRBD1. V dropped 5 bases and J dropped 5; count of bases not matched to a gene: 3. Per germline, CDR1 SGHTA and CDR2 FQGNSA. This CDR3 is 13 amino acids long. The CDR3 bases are TGTGCCAGCAGCAACAGGGGGCCGGAGACCCAGTACTTC. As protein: CASSNRGPETQYF. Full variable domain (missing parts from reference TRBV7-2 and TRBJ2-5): GAGVSQSPSNKVTEKGKDVELRCDPISGHTALYWYRQSLGQGLEFLIYFQGNSAPDKSGLPSDRFSAERTGGSVSTLTIQRTQQEDSAVYLCASSNRGPETQYFGPGTRLLVL.

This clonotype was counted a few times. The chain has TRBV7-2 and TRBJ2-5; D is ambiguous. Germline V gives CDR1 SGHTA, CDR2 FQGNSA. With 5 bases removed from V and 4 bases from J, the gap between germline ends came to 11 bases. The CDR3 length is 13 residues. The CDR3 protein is CASSVQTIETQYF. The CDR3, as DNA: TGTGCCAGCAGCGTCCAAACTATAGAGACCCAGTACTTC.

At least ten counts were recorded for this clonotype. This CDR3 is CASSVAYQSDNEQFF. The CDR3 DNA is TGTGCCAGCAGCGTGGCCTATCAGTCCGACAATGAGCAGTTCTTC. V and J are TRBV5-4 and TRBJ2-1; D gene unclear. V lost 4 bases and J 5 bases, leaving 16 bases between the germline ends. The CDR3 is made up of 15 amino acids. Per germline, CDR1 SGHNT and CDR2 YYREEE (reference sequence).

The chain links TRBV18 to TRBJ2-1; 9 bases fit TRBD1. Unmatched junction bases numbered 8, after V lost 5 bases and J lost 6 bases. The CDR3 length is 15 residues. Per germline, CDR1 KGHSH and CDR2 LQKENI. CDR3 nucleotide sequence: TGTGCCAGCTCATCGGGACAGGGAGCAATCAATGAGCAGTTCTTC. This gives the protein CASSSGQGAINEQFF. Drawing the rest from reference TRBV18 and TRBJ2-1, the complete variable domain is NAGVMQNPRHLVRRRGQEARLRCSPMKGHSHVYWYRQLPEEGLKFMVYLQKENIIDESGMPKERFSAEFPKEGPSILRIQQVVRGDSAAYFCASSSGQGAINEQFFGPGTRLTVL.

The CDR3 loop is CASSFLDRYNSPLHF. CDR3 nucleotide sequence: TGCGCCAGCAGCTTTTTGGACAGATATAATTCACCCCTCCACTTT. This sequence joins TRBV5-1 and TRBJ1-6; the D gene is possibly TRBD1 (6 bases). The CDR3 is made up of 15 amino acids. Germline CDR1 is SGHRS and CDR2 is YFSETQ. With 2 bases removed from V and 4 bases from J, the gap between germline ends came to 10 bases.

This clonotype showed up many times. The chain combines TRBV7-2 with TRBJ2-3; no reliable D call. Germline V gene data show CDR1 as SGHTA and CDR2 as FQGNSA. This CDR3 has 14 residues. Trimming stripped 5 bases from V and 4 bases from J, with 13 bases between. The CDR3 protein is CASSHLMTADTQYF. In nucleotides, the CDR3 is TGTGCCAGCAGCCACCTTATGACGGCAGATACGCAGTATTTT.

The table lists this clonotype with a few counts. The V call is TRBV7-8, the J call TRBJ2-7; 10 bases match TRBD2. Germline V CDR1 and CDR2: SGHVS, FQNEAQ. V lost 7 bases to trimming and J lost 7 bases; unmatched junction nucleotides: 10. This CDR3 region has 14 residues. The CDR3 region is CASTRQREGSEQYF. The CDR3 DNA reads TGTGCCAGCACACGACAGCGGGAGGGTTCGGAGCAGTACTTC. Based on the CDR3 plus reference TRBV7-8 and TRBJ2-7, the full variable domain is GAGVSQSPRYKVAKRGQDVALRCDPISGHVSLFWYQQALGQGPEFLTYFQNEAQLDKSGLPSDRFFAERPEGSVSTLKIQRTQQEDSAVYLCASTRQREGSEQYFGPGTRLTVT.

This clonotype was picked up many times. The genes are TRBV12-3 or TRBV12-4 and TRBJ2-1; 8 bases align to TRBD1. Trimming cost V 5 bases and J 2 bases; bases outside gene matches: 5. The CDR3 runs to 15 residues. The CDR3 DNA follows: TGTGCCAGCAGTGCAGGGGGCGCAACCTACAATGAGCAGTTCTTC. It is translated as CASSAGGATYNEQFF.

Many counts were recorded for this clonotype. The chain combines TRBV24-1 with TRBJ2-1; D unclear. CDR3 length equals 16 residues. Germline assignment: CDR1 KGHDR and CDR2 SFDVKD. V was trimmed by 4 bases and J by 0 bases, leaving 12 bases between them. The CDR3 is CATSDPGRGSYNEQFF. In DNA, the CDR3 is TGTGCCACCAGTGACCCCGGTCGCGGCTCCTACAATGAGCAGTTCTTC.

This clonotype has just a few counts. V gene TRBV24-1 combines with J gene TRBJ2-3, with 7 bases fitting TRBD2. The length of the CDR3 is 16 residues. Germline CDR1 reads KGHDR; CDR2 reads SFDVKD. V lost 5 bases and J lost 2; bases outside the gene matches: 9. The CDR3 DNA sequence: TGTGCCACCAGTGCTCTGGGGAGCGGGATCACAGATACGCAGTATTTT. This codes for CATSALGSGITDTQYF.

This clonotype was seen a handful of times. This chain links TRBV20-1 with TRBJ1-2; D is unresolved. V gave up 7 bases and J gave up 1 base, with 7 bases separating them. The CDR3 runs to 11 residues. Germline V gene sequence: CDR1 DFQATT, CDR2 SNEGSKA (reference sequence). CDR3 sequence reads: CSVSFNYGYTF. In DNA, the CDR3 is TGCAGTGTTTCCTTTAACTATGGCTACACCTTC.

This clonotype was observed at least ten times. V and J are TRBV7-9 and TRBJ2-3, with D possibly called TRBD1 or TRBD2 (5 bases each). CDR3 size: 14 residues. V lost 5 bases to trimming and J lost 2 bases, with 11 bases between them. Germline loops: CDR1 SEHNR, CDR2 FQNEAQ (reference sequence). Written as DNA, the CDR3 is TGTGCCAGCAGCGGCCGGGACCACACAGATACGCAGTATTTT. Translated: CASSGRDHTDTQYF.

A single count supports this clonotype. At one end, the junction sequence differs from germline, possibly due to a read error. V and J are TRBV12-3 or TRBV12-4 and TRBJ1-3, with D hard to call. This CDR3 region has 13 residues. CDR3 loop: CAGSFGGGDTIYF. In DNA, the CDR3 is TGTGCCGGCAGTTTTGGCGGAGGAGACACCATATATTTT.

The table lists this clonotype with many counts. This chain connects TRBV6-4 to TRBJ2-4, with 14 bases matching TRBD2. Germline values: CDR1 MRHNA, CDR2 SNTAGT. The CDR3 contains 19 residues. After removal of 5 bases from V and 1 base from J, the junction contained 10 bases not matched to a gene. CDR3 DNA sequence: TGTGCCAGCAGTCGGGAGACTAGCGGGAGGGCCGGGGCCAAAAACATTCAGTACTTC. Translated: CASSRETSGRAGAKNIQYF.

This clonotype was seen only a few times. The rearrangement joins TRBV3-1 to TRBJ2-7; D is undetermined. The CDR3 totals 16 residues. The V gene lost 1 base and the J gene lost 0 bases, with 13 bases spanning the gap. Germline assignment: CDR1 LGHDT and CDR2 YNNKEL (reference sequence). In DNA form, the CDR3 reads TGTGCCAGCAGCCAAGTTCGTTTGTCGAGCTCCTACGAGCAGTACTTC. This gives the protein CASSQVRLSSSYEQYF.

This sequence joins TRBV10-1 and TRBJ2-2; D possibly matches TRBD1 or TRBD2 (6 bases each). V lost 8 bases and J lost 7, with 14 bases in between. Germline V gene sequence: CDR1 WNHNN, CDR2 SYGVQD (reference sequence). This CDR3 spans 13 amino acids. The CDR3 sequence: CASETGALGELFF. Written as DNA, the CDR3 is TGCGCCAGCGAGACGGGGGCCCTCGGGGAGCTGTTTTTT.

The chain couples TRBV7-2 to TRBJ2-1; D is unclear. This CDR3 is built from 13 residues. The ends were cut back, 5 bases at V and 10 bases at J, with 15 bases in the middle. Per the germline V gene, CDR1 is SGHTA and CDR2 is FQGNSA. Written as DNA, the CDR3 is TGTGCCAGCAGCCCCAGGACGGGTTGGGAGCAGTTCTTC. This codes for CASSPRTGWEQFF.

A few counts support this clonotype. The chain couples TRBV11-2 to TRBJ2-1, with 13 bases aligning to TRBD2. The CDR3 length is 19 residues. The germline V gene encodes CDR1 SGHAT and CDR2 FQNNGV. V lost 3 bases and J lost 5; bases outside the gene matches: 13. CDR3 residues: CASSFWGLAGLINDNEQFF. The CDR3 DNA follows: TGTGCCAGCAGCTTTTGGGGACTAGCGGGACTTATAAACGACAATGAGCAGTTCTTC. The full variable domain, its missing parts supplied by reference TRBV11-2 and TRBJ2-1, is EAGVAQSPRYKIIEKRQSVAFWCNPISGHATLYWYQQILGQGPKLLIQFQNNGVVDDSQLPKDRFSAERLKGVDSTLKIQPAKLEDSAVYLCASSFWGLAGLINDNEQFFGPGTRLTVL.

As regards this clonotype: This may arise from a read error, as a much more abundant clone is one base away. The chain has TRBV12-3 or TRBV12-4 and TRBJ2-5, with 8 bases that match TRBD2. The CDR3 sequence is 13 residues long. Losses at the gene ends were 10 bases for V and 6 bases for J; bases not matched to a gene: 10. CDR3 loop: CAIALGGGQTQYF. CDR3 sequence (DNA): TGTGCCATCGCCCTGGGCGGGGGGCAGACCCAGTACTTC.

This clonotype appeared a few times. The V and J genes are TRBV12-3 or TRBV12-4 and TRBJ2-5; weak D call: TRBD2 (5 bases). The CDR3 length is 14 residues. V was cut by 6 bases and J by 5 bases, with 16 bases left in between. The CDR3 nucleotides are TGTGCCAGCAGGCCAGACGGGCCGGGGGAGACCCAGTACTTC. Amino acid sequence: CASRPDGPGETQYF.

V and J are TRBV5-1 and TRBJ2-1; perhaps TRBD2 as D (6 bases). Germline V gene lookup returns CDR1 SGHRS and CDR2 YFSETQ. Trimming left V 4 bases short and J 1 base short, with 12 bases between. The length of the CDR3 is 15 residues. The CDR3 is CASSPTGVSYNEQFF. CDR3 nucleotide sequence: TGCGCCAGCAGCCCTACGGGGGTATCCTACAATGAGCAGTTCTTC. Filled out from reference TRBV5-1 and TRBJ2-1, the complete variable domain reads KAGVTQTPRYLIKTRGQQVTLSCSPISGHRSVSWYQQTPGQGLQFLFEYFSETQRNKGNFPGRFSGRQFSNSRSEMNVSTLELGDSALYLCASSPTGVSYNEQFFGPGTRLTVL.

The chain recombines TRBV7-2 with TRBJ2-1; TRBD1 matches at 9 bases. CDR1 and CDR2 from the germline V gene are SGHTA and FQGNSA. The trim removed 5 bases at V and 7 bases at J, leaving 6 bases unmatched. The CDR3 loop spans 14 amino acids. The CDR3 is CASSSGTGWNEQFF. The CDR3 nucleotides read TGTGCCAGCAGCAGCGGGACAGGGTGGAATGAGCAGTTCTTC. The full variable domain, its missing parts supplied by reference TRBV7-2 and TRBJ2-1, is GAGVSQSPSNKVTEKGKDVELRCDPISGHTALYWYRQSLGQGLEFLIYFQGNSAPDKSGLPSDRFSAERTGGSVSTLTIQRTQQEDSAVYLCASSSGTGWNEQFFGPGTRLTVL.

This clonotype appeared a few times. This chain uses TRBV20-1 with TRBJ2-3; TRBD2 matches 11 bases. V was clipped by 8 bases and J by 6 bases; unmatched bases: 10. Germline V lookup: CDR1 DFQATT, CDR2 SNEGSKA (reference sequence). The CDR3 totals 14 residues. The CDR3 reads CSPRLAGRTDTQYF. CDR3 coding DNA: TGCAGTCCAAGACTAGCGGGAAGGACGGATACGCAGTATTTT.